The 28 T cell receptor beta chains reported below all come from one sample, sequenced in a study of CD8 T cells in ankylosing spondylitis. Antigen specificity for these receptors is unknown. TCRdb processed the 5' RACE reads anew with MiXCR; each CDR3 protein has one entry. The profile shows about 500,000 distinct CDR3 sequences, approximately 5.3% of them singletons. The study's findings and limits: In ankylosing spondylitis blood, a motif of several highly homologous TCR beta variants appeared characteristic.

Source material: blood, either unsorted or a sorted T cell fraction (not recorded which). These TCRs come from a male donor with ankylosing spondylitis.

This clonotype was picked up many times. This chain joins TRBV20-1 and TRBJ2-7; D remains unclear. The CDR3 totals 11 residues. Germline-derived CDR1 and CDR2 are DFQATT and SNEGSKA (reference sequence). The CDR3 DNA follows: TGCAGCGTCCGCCTAGTCCCCGCGCAGTACTTC. Its translation is CSVRLVPAQYF.

This clonotype was detected many times. The J gene is TRBJ2-1, the V gene TRBV4-2; D may be TRBD2 (5 bases). The CDR3 is made up of 15 amino acids. Germline-derived CDR1 and CDR2 are LGHNA and YNFKEQ. Trimming took 4 bases from V and 6 from J, leaving 16 bases between them. Here the CDR3 reads CASSLRPGSGNEQFF. The CDR3 nucleotides are TGTGCCAGCAGCCTCCGCCCGGGGTCGGGCAATGAGCAGTTCTTC.

Many counts were recorded for this clonotype. This sequence joins TRBV7-2 and TRBJ1-1; no firm D call. With 1 base removed from V and 6 bases from J, the gap between germline ends came to 9 bases. CDR1 is SGHTA, CDR2 FQGNSA, per germline. The CDR3 contains 13 residues. CDR3 amino acids: CASSLEWVPEAFF. The DNA for the CDR3 is TGTGCCAGCAGCTTAGAATGGGTACCTGAAGCTTTCTTT.

This clonotype was detected many times. The chain joins TRBV7-9 to TRBJ1-3; 7 bases match TRBD1. Per the germline V gene, CDR1 is SEHNR and CDR2 is FQNEAQ (reference sequence). This CDR3 is 13 amino acids long. V lost 1 base, J lost 15 bases, and 9 bases stayed unmatched. CDR3 DNA sequence: TGTGCCAGCAGCTTAGTATCCGACAGGGTAGCATATTTT. Residues: CASSLVSDRVAYF.

This clonotype was counted at least ten times. CDR3 nucleotide sequence: TGCAGCGTCCCACTCAATCCCCGGGACGGGTCCTACGAGCAGTACTTC. Its translation is CSVPLNPRDGSYEQYF. The chain uses TRBV29-1 and TRBJ2-7; perhaps D is TRBD1 or TRBD2 (5 bases each). V lost 6 bases to trimming and J lost 1 base, with 22 bases between them. The CDR3 extends over 16 amino acids. Germline V gives CDR1 SQVTM, CDR2 ANQGSEA.

This chain joins TRBV7-8 and TRBJ2-7; 9 nucleotides align to TRBD1. The CDR3 totals 17 residues. CDR1 and CDR2 from the germline V gene are SGHVS and FQNEAQ. The J segment lost 1 base and the V segment lost 1 base, leaving 8 bases of the junction unmatched. CDR3 nucleotide sequence: TGTGCCAGCAGCTTAGGTCCCCCAGGACAGGGGTCCTACGAGCAGTACTTC. Residues: CASSLGPPGQGSYEQYF. The whole variable domain, filled in from reference TRBV7-8 and TRBJ2-7, reads GAGVSQSPRYKVAKRGQDVALRCDPISGHVSLFWYQQALGQGPEFLTYFQNEAQLDKSGLPSDRFFAERPEGSVSTLKIQRTQQEDSAVYLCASSLGPPGQGSYEQYFGPGTRLTVT.

This clonotype appeared many times. The CDR3 DNA follows: TGTGCCAGCAGCCCACATAGGGGGCAACAGACCCAGTACTTC. It yields the protein CASSPHRGQQTQYF. V is TRBV6-6 and J is TRBJ2-5; 7 bases align to TRBD1. The CDR3 has 14 amino acids. The germline gives CDR1 MNHNY, CDR2 SVGAGI (reference sequence). The V gene end was trimmed by 6 bases and the J gene end by 6 bases; junction bases not matched to a gene: 10.

J is TRBJ2-4 and V is TRBV28; D ambiguous. The ends were cut back, 2 bases at V and 7 bases at J, with 9 bases in the middle. CDR3 length: 13 residues. Germline loops: CDR1 MDHEN, CDR2 SYDVKM. The CDR3 nucleotides are TGTGCCAGCAGTTTACCCAATCGGAACATTCAGTACTTC. Protein product: CASSLPNRNIQYF.

This clonotype was seen many times. The chain employs TRBV5-1 and TRBJ2-5, with 9 positions matching TRBD1. CDR3 length equals 19 residues. V was pared by 4 bases and J by 4 bases, with 20 bases of the junction left unmatched. CDR1 is SGHRS and CDR2 is YFSETQ in the germline V gene. For the CDR3, the DNA is TGCGCCAGCAGCCTCTACCCCGGACAGGGGCTTCCGAGTACAGAGACCCAGTACTTC. This translates into CASSLYPGQGLPSTETQYF. Supplemented by reference TRBV5-1 and TRBJ2-5, the full variable domain reads KAGVTQTPRYLIKTRGQQVTLSCSPISGHRSVSWYQQTPGQGLQFLFEYFSETQRNKGNFPGRFSGRQFSNSRSEMNVSTLELGDSALYLCASSLYPGQGLPSTETQYFGPGTRLLVL.

Many counts were recorded for this clonotype. The chain uses TRBV20-1 and TRBJ1-2, with D perhaps TRBD1 (5 bases). CDR3 length equals 11 residues. Looked up from germline, CDR1 is DFQATT and CDR2 is SNEGSKA (reference sequence). Trimming took 6 bases from V and 8 from J, leaving 13 bases between them. CDR3 sequence: CSASLGGGYTF. The CDR3 bases are TGCAGTGCCAGCTTGGGGGGAGGCTACACCTTC.

This clonotype was seen many times. The chain employs TRBV29-1 and TRBJ1-2; D remains ambiguous. CDR1 is SQVTM and CDR2 is ANQGSEA in the germline V gene. Trimming removed 3 bases from V and 3 bases from J, with 14 bases in between. CDR3 length equals 14 residues. CDR3 bases: TGCAGCGTTGAGGCAGCCGGGAGGGACTATGGCTACACCTTC. Its translation is CSVEAAGRDYGYTF.

This clonotype came up many times. V gene TRBV4-2 combines with J gene TRBJ2-1; D is possibly TRBD1 or TRBD2 (6 bases each). This CDR3 comprises 17 residues. V was clipped by 3 bases and J by 5 bases, with 20 bases between them. The germline gives CDR1 LGHNA, CDR2 YNFKEQ. CDR3: CASSQGALARGDNEQFF. The CDR3 DNA is TGTGCCAGCAGCCAGGGGGCCCTAGCGAGAGGGGACAATGAGCAGTTCTTC.

This clonotype occurred a few times. CDR3 nucleotides: TGTGCCAGCAGCTTAGCGATCGGAAATGAAAAACTGTTTTTT. It yields the protein CASSLAIGNEKLFF. The chain is built from TRBV7-9 and TRBJ1-4; D gene uncertain. Germline CDR1 SEHNR, CDR2 FQNEAQ (reference sequence). This CDR3 has 14 amino acids. The V gene lost 0 bases and the J gene lost 5 bases, with 7 bases spanning the gap.

The V and J genes are TRBV5-1 and TRBJ2-1, with 7 nucleotides matching TRBD2. The germline V gene encodes CDR1 SGHRS and CDR2 YFSETQ. The CDR3 spans 16 residues. V dropped 5 bases and J dropped 1; count of bases not matched to a gene: 9. CDR3 in DNA: TGCGCCAGCAGATCTGGCGGGAGCCGGTCCTACAATGAGCAGTTCTTC. Translated: CASRSGGSRSYNEQFF. Complete variable domain (other parts from reference TRBV5-1 and TRBJ2-1): KAGVTQTPRYLIKTRGQQVTLSCSPISGHRSVSWYQQTPGQGLQFLFEYFSETQRNKGNFPGRFSGRQFSNSRSEMNVSTLELGDSALYLCASRSGGSRSYNEQFFGPGTRLTVL.

This clonotype occurred a few times. The gene calls are TRBV28 and TRBJ2-7; D might be TRBD1 or TRBD2, each matching 6 bases. Trimming took 6 bases from V and 9 from J, leaving 15 bases between them. The CDR3 runs to 12 residues. Germline CDR1 reads MDHEN; CDR2 reads SYDVKM. Written as DNA, the CDR3 is TGTGCCAGCAGCCTAAGGGGGGAGCGGCAGTACTTC. Translated: CASSLRGERQYF.

This clonotype was counted at least ten times. The chain uses TRBV12-3 or TRBV12-4 and TRBJ1-2; TRBD1 aligns across 7 bases. The length of the CDR3 is 15 residues. The ends lost 6 bases at V and 3 bases at J; junction bases unmatched: 10. The CDR3, as DNA: TGTGCCAGCAGCAGACAGGGACGGTGGGACTATGGCTACACCTTC. This codes for CASSRQGRWDYGYTF.

At least ten counts were recorded for this clonotype. This chain connects TRBV7-9 to TRBJ2-7; D possibly corresponds to TRBD2 (5 bases). Trimming shortened V by 8 bases and J by 5 bases, and 10 bases separated the two germline ends. CDR1 SEHNR and CDR2 FQNEAQ come from the germline V gene (reference sequence). The CDR3 sequence is 11 residues long. The CDR3 sequence is CASRGGHEQYF. The CDR3 nucleotides are TGTGCCAGCCGAGGAGGTCACGAGCAGTACTTC.

Many counts were recorded for this clonotype. This rearrangement joins TRBV7-2 to TRBJ1-4; D is possibly TRBD1 (5 bases). The germline V and J ends were trimmed by 3 bases and 0 bases, with 8 bases remaining between them. Germline CDR1 and CDR2: SGHTA and FQGNSA. The CDR3 totals 15 residues. CDR3 loop: CASSFDSTTNEKLFF. For the CDR3, the DNA is TGTGCCAGCAGCTTCGACAGCACAACTAATGAAAAACTGTTTTTT. Looking up the rest from reference TRBV7-2 and TRBJ1-4 gives the full variable domain: GAGVSQSPSNKVTEKGKDVELRCDPISGHTALYWYRQSLGQGLEFLIYFQGNSAPDKSGLPSDRFSAERTGGSVSTLTIQRTQQEDSAVYLCASSFDSTTNEKLFFGSGTQLSVL.

This clonotype has only a few counts. V usage is TRBV6-2 or TRBV6-3 and J usage is TRBJ2-3; 10 bases are a match to TRBD2. This CDR3 is 17 amino acids long. The V gene's germline CDR1 is MNHEY and CDR2 SVGEGT. Losses at the gene ends were 2 bases for V and 2 bases for J; bases not matched to a gene: 7. This CDR3 is CASSYRASGRVTDTQYF. The CDR3 DNA reads as TGTGCCAGCAGTTACCGGGCTAGCGGGAGAGTCACAGATACGCAGTATTTT.

This clonotype was seen a few times. V gene TRBV6-6 combines with J gene TRBJ1-3; no clear D gene. The CDR3 totals 14 residues. Trimming shortened V by 8 bases and J by 1 base, and 12 bases separated the two germline ends. CDR1 is MNHNY, CDR2 SVGAGI, per germline (reference sequence). CDR3: CASLPPGSGNTIYF. The CDR3 bases are TGTGCCAGCCTCCCCCCAGGTTCTGGAAACACCATATATTTT.

This clonotype was counted many times. The genes are TRBV12-3 or TRBV12-4 and TRBJ1-4, with D possibly TRBD1 on 6 matching bases. The CDR3 contains 14 residues. The V gene lost 5 bases and the J gene lost 7 bases, with 14 bases spanning the gap. The CDR3 nucleotides read TGTGCCAGCAGTCCCCACGGAGGGGGTGAAAAACTGTTTTTT. Amino acid sequence: CASSPHGGGEKLFF.

Ten or more counts support this clonotype. V gene TRBV20-1 combines with J gene TRBJ2-1; a possible D gene is TRBD2 (6 bases). The V gene's germline CDR1 is DFQATT and CDR2 SNEGSKA (reference sequence). V lost 5 bases, J lost 0 bases, and 17 bases lay in between. CDR3 size: 16 residues. The CDR3 sequence is CSALGAVADSYNEQFF. The CDR3 DNA is TGCAGTGCTCTTGGGGCAGTAGCGGACTCCTACAATGAGCAGTTCTTC.

This clonotype was recorded at least ten times. The chain joins TRBV7-3 to TRBJ2-3; D is perhaps TRBD2 (5 bases). The germline V gene has CDR1 SGHTA and CDR2 FQGTGA. The CDR3 loop spans 13 amino acids. The V and J ends lost 5 bases and 4 bases respectively, with 10 bases between them. CDR3 amino acids: CASSPAGADTQYF. The CDR3 coding sequence is TGTGCCAGCAGCCCTGCCGGGGCAGATACGCAGTATTTT.

This clonotype was recorded at least ten times. V usage is TRBV7-9 and J usage is TRBJ1-5; TRBD1 matches 7 bases. Germline V lookup: CDR1 SEHNR, CDR2 FQNEAQ (reference sequence). The CDR3 has 15 amino acids. V lost 6 bases, J lost 6 bases, and 11 bases stayed unmatched. CDR3 nucleotide sequence: TGTGCCAGCAGGGGCGACAGGGTGCGGGGTCAGCCCCAGCATTTT. It specifies CASRGDRVRGQPQHF.

This clonotype was counted ten times or more. V usage is TRBV20-1 and J usage is TRBJ1-1; TRBD1 agrees at 8 bases. The V gene's germline CDR1 is DFQATT and CDR2 SNEGSKA (reference sequence). This CDR3 contains 15 residues. The J segment lost 2 bases and the V segment lost 1 base, leaving 6 bases of the junction unmatched. The CDR3 is CSARGRGRGNTEAFF. The DNA for the CDR3 is TGCAGTGCTAGAGGCAGGGGGCGGGGTAACACTGAAGCTTTCTTT.

This clonotype was recorded many times. The V call is TRBV9, the J call TRBJ1-1, with D hard to call. Between the trimmed V and J ends, which lost 5 bases and 4 bases, there was a span of 12 bases. Germline assignment: CDR1 SGDLS and CDR2 YYNGEE. This CDR3 has 13 amino acids. This CDR3 reads CASSEEGTTEAFF. In nucleotides, the CDR3 is TGTGCCAGCAGTGAGGAGGGAACCACTGAAGCTTTCTTT.

This clonotype showed up many times. The chain is built from TRBV12-3 or TRBV12-4 and TRBJ2-2, with TRBD2 matching 7 bases. V dropped 5 bases and J dropped 4; count of bases not matched to a gene: 1. The CDR3 is 13 amino acids. The CDR3 DNA follows: TGTGCCAGCAGTGCTAGCGGCACCGGGGAGCTGTTTTTT. Its protein product is CASSASGTGELFF.

Ten or more counts support this clonotype. This chain links TRBV7-9 with TRBJ1-5; perhaps TRBD1 as D (6 bases). V lost 3 bases, J lost 4 bases, and 10 bases lay in between. CDR1 is SEHNR and CDR2 is FQNEAQ in the germline V gene (reference sequence). The CDR3 is 14 residues long. DNA of the CDR3: TGTGCCAGCAGCTTGGGGACATATAATCAGCCCCAGCATTTT. Translation: CASSLGTYNQPQHF. Full variable domain (rest looked up from reference TRBV7-9 and TRBJ1-5): DTGVSQNPRHKITKRGQNVTFRCDPISEHNRLYWYRQTLGQGPEFLTYFQNEAQLEKSRLLSDRFSAERPKGSFSTLEIQRTEQGDSAMYLCASSLGTYNQPQHFGDGTRLSIL.